This T cell receptor beta chain was captured in a study of T cell responses to AZD1222 COVID-19 vaccine. Whole-study findings and limits: Among vaccine-associated CD4 TCRs, coverage spanned spike, with dominance at 160-218 and 743-854.

Germline-derived CDR1 and CDR2 are SQVTM and ANQGSEA. This CDR3 has 14 residues. V lost 7 bases to trimming and J lost 8 bases, with 20 bases between them. Combined were second doses at about 4 or about 12 weeks. Produced via immunoSEQ multiplex PCR; TCRdb's table is partial and in-frame only. The table has about 83,000 clones, approximately 90% seen once; the top ten hold 28%. Note on this clone: Its antigen is as yet unknown.

The specimen comprised peripheral blood, sampled 28 days after the second AZD1222 dose. This chain connects TRBV29-1 to TRBJ1-4, with a tentative D call TRBD1 (5 bases). This clonotype originated in an adult who received the AZD1222 COVID-19 vaccine. CDR3 nucleotide sequence: TGCAGCGCCGACGTTACCAGGGAGGGCGAAAAACTGTTTTTT. This encodes CSADVTREGEKLFF.